This TCR beta chain was identified in a study of identical twins. Whole-study results and caveats: Clonotypes of the beta chain that were abundant in cord blood carried fewer insertions (memory repertoires showed none). Out-of-frame beta chain sequences displayed weaker excess sharing between twins.

A word on this clonotype: Its cognate antigen is unknown.

V lost 0 bases and J lost 0, with 15 bases in between. CDR1 is LNHNV, CDR2 YYDKDF, per germline (reference sequence). The CDR3 consists of 19 residues. A universal primer site came from template switching; cDNA carried unique molecular identifiers. TCRdb passed the 5' RACE reads through MiXCR, listing each CDR3 protein once. Among around 340,000 distinct CDR3 sequences, more than 9% were seen once, and the ten largest hold 7.2%. The sample was also linked to a second study, of yellow fever vaccine responses in identical twins.

The rearrangement links TRBV15 to TRBJ1-6; D is undetermined. Sequencing used CD8+ T cells sorted from blood. The clonotype comes from a woman under 30 in good health. The DNA for the CDR3 is TGTGCCACCAGCAGAGATATTGGGGAAACCGGCTCCTATAATTCACCCCTCCACTTT. The encoded protein is CATSRDIGETGSYNSPLHF.